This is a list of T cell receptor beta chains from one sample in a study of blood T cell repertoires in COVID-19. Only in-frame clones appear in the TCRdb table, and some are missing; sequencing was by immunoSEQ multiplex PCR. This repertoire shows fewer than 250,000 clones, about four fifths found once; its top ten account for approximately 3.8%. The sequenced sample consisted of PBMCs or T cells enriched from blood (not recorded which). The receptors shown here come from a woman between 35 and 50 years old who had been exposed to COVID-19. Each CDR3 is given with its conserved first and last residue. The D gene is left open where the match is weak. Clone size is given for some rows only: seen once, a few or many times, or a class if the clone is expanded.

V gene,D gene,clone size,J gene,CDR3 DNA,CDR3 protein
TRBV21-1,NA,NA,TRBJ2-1,TGTGCCAGCAGCAATAGCTGGCGGGGGGGCAGCGATGAGCAGTTCTTC,CASSNSWRGGSDEQFF
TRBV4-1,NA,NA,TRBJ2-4,TGCGCCAGCAGCCAAGATTTGCTAGCCAACATTCAGTACTTC,CASSQDLLANIQYF
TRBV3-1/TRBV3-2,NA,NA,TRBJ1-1,TGTGCCAGCAGCCAAGATAGGATGGCAGGCGAGAACACTGAAGCTTTCTTT,CASSQDRMAGENTEAFF
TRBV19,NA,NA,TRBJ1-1,TGTGCCAGTAGTGAGGGACATCCGAACACTGAAGCTTTCTTT,CASSEGHPNTEAFF
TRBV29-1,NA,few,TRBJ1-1,TGCAGCGTTGGACAGTCGAACACTGAAGCTTTCTTT,CSVGQSNTEAFF
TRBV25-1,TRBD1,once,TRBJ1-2,TGTGCCAGCAGCTCGGGACAGGGGAACTATGGCTACACCTTC,CASSSGQGNYGYTF
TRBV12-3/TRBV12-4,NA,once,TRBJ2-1,TGTGCCAGCAGTCCCGGGACATTCCCCGAGCAGTTCTTC,CASSPGTFPEQFF
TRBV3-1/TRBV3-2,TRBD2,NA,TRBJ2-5,TGTGCCAGCAGCTGGAGCGGGGGGACCCAAGAGACCCAGTACTTC,CASSWSGGTQETQYF
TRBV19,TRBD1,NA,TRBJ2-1,TGTGCCAGTAAGGACAGGGAACAGCAGTTCTTC,CASKDREQQFF
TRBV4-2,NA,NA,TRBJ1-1,TGTGCCAGCAGCCAAGTGGCGAACACTGAAGCTTTCTTT,CASSQVANTEAFF
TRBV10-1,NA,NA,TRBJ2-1,TGCGCCAGCAGTGACCCAGACCGGGGTTACAATGAGCAGTTCTTC,CASSDPDRGYNEQFF
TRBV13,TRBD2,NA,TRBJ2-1,TGTGCCAGCAGCTTAGGCTATTGGGCTAGCGGGGGGGACAATGAGCAGTTCTTC,CASSLGYWASGGDNEQFF
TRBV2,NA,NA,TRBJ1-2,TGTGCCAGCAGGGGGCTCAGCTATGGCTACACCTTC,CASRGLSYGYTF
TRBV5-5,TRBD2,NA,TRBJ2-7,TGTGCCAGCAGGGTGGGGGACTATGGGTCCTACGAGCAGTACTTC,CASRVGDYGSYEQYF
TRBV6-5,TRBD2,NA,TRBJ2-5,TGTGCCAGCAGTTACGCTGAAGCGGGGGGGCCGGAGACCCAGTACTTC,CASSYAEAGGPETQYF
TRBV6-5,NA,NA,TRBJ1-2,TGTGCCAGCAGACGAGCCGGAGAAACCTATGGCTACACCTTC,CASRRAGETYGYTF
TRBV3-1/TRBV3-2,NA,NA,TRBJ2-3,TGTGCCAGCAGCAGGGAGACAGATACGCAGTATTTT,CASSRETDTQYF
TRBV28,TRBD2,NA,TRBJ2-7,TGTGCCAGCAGTCGAAGACGGATTGGGGAGGGCGAGCAGTACTTC,CASSRRRIGEGEQYF
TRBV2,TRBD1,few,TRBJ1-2,TGTGCCAGCATCCCCGGCGGGGCAGGGGGCGCAAGTAACTATGGCTACACCTTC,CASIPGGAGGASNYGYTF
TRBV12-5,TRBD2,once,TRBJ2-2,TGTGCTAGTGGTTTGGTCCCGGGACTAGCAGGCACCGGGGAGCTGTTTTTT,CASGLVPGLAGTGELFF
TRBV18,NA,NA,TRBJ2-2,TGTGCCAGCTCACCACAGGAGGACACCGGGGAGCTGTTTTTT,CASSPQEDTGELFF
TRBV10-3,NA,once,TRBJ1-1,TGTGCCATCAGTGAGGGTTCTATGAACACTGAAGCTTTCTTT,CAISEGSMNTEAFF
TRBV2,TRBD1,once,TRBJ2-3,TGTGCCAGCAGTGGGAGACAGGGCCAGGATACGCAGTATTTT,CASSGRQGQDTQYF
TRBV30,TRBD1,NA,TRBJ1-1,TGTGCCTGGAGTGTACTCGGGACAGGGGCGAACACTGAAGCTTTCTTT,CAWSVLGTGANTEAFF
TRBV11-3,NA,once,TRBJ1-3,TGTGCCAGCAGCGCCGCACATGGAAACACCATATATTTT,CASSAAHGNTIYF
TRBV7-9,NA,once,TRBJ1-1,TGTGCCAGCAGCTTAGATCATAGTGGGAGGGCAGGAACTGAAGCTTTCTTT,CASSLDHSGRAGTEAFF
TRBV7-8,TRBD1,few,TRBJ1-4,TGTGCCAGCAGTTCACAGGGGGCTGTTGAAAAACTGTTTTTT,CASSSQGAVEKLFF
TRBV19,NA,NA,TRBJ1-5,TGTGCCAGTACCCCTGGGGGGGCGCGAAATCAGCCCCAGCATTTT,CASTPGGARNQPQHF
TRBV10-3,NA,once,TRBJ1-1,TGTGCCATCAGTGCAAAATCCACTGAAGCTTTCTTT,CAISAKSTEAFF
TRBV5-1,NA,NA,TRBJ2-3,TGCGCCAGCAGCTTAAAGACTCCTAGCACAGATACGCAGTATTTT,CASSLKTPSTDTQYF
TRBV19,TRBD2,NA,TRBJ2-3,TGTGCCAGTAGTAAACAAACGGGGGGGCCGACAGATACGCAGTATTTT,CASSKQTGGPTDTQYF
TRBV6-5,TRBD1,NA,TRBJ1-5,TGTGCCAGCAGTTACGGGACAGGGTTCCCCCAGCATTTT,CASSYGTGFPQHF
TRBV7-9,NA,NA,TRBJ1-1,TGTGCCAGCCGCCGGGGGAACACTGAAGCTTTCTTT,CASRRGNTEAFF
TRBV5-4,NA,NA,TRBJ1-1,TGTGCCAGCAGCTTGGCCGGTCTCCGGAACACTGAAGCTTTCTTT,CASSLAGLRNTEAFF
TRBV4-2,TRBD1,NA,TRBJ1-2,TGTGCCAGCAGCCAAGCCCGGACAGGGGGCGGTGGCTACACCTTC,CASSQARTGGGGYTF
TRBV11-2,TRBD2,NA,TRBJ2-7,TGTGCCACCTCGACCCTGGCGGGGGGTACTTTGGAGCAGTACTTC,CATSTLAGGTLEQYF
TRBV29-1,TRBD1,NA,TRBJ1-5,TGCAGCGTCGCCGGGACAGGGTTGGATCAGCCCCAGCATTTT,CSVAGTGLDQPQHF
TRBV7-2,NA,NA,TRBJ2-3,TGTGCCAGCAGCTTAGTTGGCTCAGGATCGGATACGCAGTATTTT,CASSLVGSGSDTQYF
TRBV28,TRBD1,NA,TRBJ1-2,TGTGCCAGCAGTTCCTCCGACCCGACAGGGATGGTCCATGGCTACACCTTC,CASSSSDPTGMVHGYTF
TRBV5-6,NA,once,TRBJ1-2,TGTGCCAGCAGCTTGTCAGGGGTGGATGGCTACACCTTC,CASSLSGVDGYTF
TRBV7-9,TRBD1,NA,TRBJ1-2,TGTGCCAGCAGCCGGCTCGGAGGGGGCTCCTATGGCTACACCTTC,CASSRLGGGSYGYTF
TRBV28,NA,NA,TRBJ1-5,TGTGCCAGCAACCCCGGAGGGCCTCAAGGGGCCCAGCATTTT,CASNPGGPQGAQHF
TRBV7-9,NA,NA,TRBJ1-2,TGTGCCAGCAGCTTAGGGGCAGGGGAAGGCTACACCTTC,CASSLGAGEGYTF
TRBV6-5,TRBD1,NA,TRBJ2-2,TGTGCCAGCAGTCCAACAGGGGACACCGGGGAGCTGTTTTTT,CASSPTGDTGELFF
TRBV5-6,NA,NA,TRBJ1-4,TGTGCCAGCAGCTTACGGGGGGCTCCGGTGGTTACTAATGAAAAACTGTTTTTT,CASSLRGAPVVTNEKLFF
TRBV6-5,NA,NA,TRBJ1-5,TGTGCCAGCAGAAAGCTTTCCGGGAACAAGGAGCCCCAGCATTTT,CASRKLSGNKEPQHF
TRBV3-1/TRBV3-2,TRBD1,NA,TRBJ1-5,TGTGCCAGCAGCCTCGGGACAGCAAATCAGCCCCAGCATTTT,CASSLGTANQPQHF
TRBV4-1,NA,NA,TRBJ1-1,TGCGCCAGCAGCCCTTACATGTTGGGACTAAGGGTCTCTAAGGCTTTCTTT,CASSPYMLGLRVSKAFF
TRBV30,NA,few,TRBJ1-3,TGTGCCTGGAAGAGCACCAGGGCCGGAAACACCATATATTTT,CAWKSTRAGNTIYF
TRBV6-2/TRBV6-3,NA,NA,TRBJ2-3,TGTGCCAGCAGTACCCGAGGAGGGGGCACAGATACGCAGTATTTT,CASSTRGGGTDTQYF